This TCR beta chain was recorded in a study of monozygotic twins with inflammatory bowel disease. The study's findings and limits: For IBD patients, clonotypes shared with others were fewer than for healthy twins, especially with disease activity.

In regard to this clonotype: No antigen is known for it.

TCRdb processed the 5' RACE reads again and assigns one entry to each CDR3 protein, with no DNA. Across around 97,000 distinct CDR3 sequences, the top ten clones capture around 1.9% of the sample. CDR1 and CDR2 from the germline V gene are DFQATT and SNEGSKA (reference sequence). This CDR3 contains 13 residues. Sequences were obtained from blood. The genes are TRBV20-1 and TRBJ2-7; TCRdb gives TRBD1 as the D gene, but with no DNA this cannot be confirmed. The receptor was derived from a human donor with ulcerative colitis or Crohn's disease, or a healthy co-twin of an affected twin (not recorded which). CDR3 in amino acids: CSARKAGAGEQYF.